This TCR beta chain came from a study of T cells after somatic rescue of genetic block. This clone appeared a single time. Trimming removed 6 bases from V and 0 bases from J, with 12 bases in between. The CDR3 is 14 amino acids. The germline V gene encodes CDR1 SGHKS and CDR2 YYEKEE (reference sequence). Clones were read by immunoSEQ multiplex PCR, and TCRdb kept only the in-frame ones, dropping some. Among about 68,000 clones listed, around 92% were seen once. The receptor was isolated from a middle-aged man. The rearrangement links TRBV5-5 to TRBJ1-1; D might be TRBD1 (5 bases). Material for sequencing was peripheral blood mononuclear cells (PBMCs). CDR3 DNA: TGTGCCAGCACCCGGCCAGGGATGAACACTGAAGCTTTCTTT. Amino acid sequence: CASTRPGMNTEAFF.